These 21 T cell receptor beta chains were all obtained from the same sample, sequenced in a study of CD8+ T cells in alopecia areata (dated by TCRdb to the late 2010s). The library was produced with the immunoSEQ multiplex PCR assay. To provide template for TCR sequencing, every sample had RNA extracted and reverse transcribed into cDNA. This is the immuneACCESS table as TCRdb keeps it, with only in-frame sequences that have V and J called. A part of the clones is gone; compared with another copy, unresolved V genes explain less than half, and the rest is unexplained. Counted in this sample were 150,000 to 250,000 clones; 60% to 70% of them appeared once. The ten largest clones capture less than 4% of the sample. This sample's time point label indicates: around 4 weeks on oral tofacitinib. The treatment or condition label corresponds to: oral pan-JAK inhibitor, 5-10 mg twice daily. Specimen: CD4+ T cells sorted from blood, collected at week 4, from a patient treated with tofacitinib. The origin of the receptors is a human donor with alopecia areata.

This rearrangement joins TRBV6-5 to TRBJ2-2; no clear D. The CDR3 spans 12 residues. Trimming pared 4 bases from V and 3 bases from J, leaving 3 bases between. Germline CDR1 reads MNHEY; CDR2 reads SVGAGI. For the CDR3, the DNA is TGTGCCAGCAGTTCATACACCGGGGAGCTGTTTTTT. It yields the protein CASSSYTGELFF.

The chain has TRBV27 and TRBJ1-1; D uncertain. This CDR3 has 13 residues. The germline V and J ends were trimmed by 6 bases and 1 base, with 9 bases remaining between them. The germline gives CDR1 MNHEY, CDR2 SMNVEV (reference sequence). As DNA, the CDR3 is TGTGCCAGCAGGGTCTACCGGAACACTGAAGCTTTCTTT. Protein product: CASRVYRNTEAFF.

This chain connects TRBV5-1 to TRBJ2-2; no clear D. The CDR3 is 13 amino acids. V lost 0 bases and J 5 bases, leaving 5 bases between the germline ends. Germline loops: CDR1 SGHRS, CDR2 YFSETQ. In DNA form, the CDR3 reads TGCGCCAGCAGCTTGGTACGGACCGGGGAGCTGTTTTTT. As protein: CASSLVRTGELFF.

As DNA, the CDR3 is TGTGCCAGCACCGGACAGGTCGGCGGGTACGAGCAGTACTTC. Encoded protein: CASTGQVGGYEQYF. The chain combines TRBV6-1 with TRBJ2-7, with 7 bases fitting TRBD1. With 7 bases clipped from V and 4 bases from J, the junction kept 10 bases outside the gene matches. This CDR3 region has 14 residues. Per germline, CDR1 MNHNS and CDR2 SASEGT.

This chain joins TRBV29-1 and TRBJ1-2; D may be TRBD1 (5 bases). The CDR3 covers 12 residues. Germline V CDR1 and CDR2: SQVTM, ANQGSEA. V gave up 3 bases and J gave up 5 bases, with 10 bases separating them. CDR3 amino acids: CSVERGTYGYTF. The CDR3 DNA is TGCAGCGTTGAGAGGGGCACTTATGGCTACACCTTC.

The V call is TRBV11-2, the J call TRBJ1-5; D is undetermined. Looked up from germline, CDR1 is SGHAT and CDR2 is FQNNGV. This CDR3 has 15 residues. V shed 9 bases and J shed 3 bases, with 18 bases lying between them. The DNA of the CDR3 is TGTGCCAGTTCTGGATCGGATCGAGTCAATCAGCCCCAGCATTTT. This codes for CASSGSDRVNQPQHF.

V usage is TRBV5-1 and J usage is TRBJ1-5; D may be TRBD1 (6 bases). Germline V lookup: CDR1 SGHRS, CDR2 YFSETQ. Trimming took off 4 bases at V and 5 bases at J, with 16 bases between the two ends. CDR3 length equals 15 residues. CDR3 in amino acids: CASSRSGTPDQPQHF. In DNA, the CDR3 is TGCGCCAGCAGCCGAAGCGGGACACCAGATCAGCCCCAGCATTTT.

CDR3 DNA sequence: TGTGCTAGTGGTTCGGCCCGAGAACCTAAGGGGTATTCACCCCTCCACTTT. This codes for CASGSAREPKGYSPLHF. The chain uses TRBV12-5 and TRBJ1-6; the D gene is possibly TRBD1 (5 bases). Looked up from germline, CDR1 is LGHNT and CDR2 is FRNRAP. CDR3 length equals 17 residues. V was clipped by 4 bases and J by 8 bases, with 21 bases between them.

The J gene is TRBJ2-7, the V gene TRBV30; possibly TRBD1 or TRBD2 for D (6 bases each). The V end lost 3 bases, the J end lost 2 bases, and 23 bases lay between the germline ends. The CDR3 extends over 17 amino acids. Germline CDR1 reads GTSNPN; CDR2 reads SVGIG (reference sequence). The CDR3 nucleotides read TGTGCCTGGAGCGGGGGCCCCAACAGGGTGGGGGCCTACGAGCAGTACTTC. Protein product: CAWSGGPNRVGAYEQYF.

The gene calls are TRBV6-1 and TRBJ2-7; 8 bases line up with TRBD1. The ends lost 5 bases at V and 0 bases at J; junction bases unmatched: 12. The CDR3 is 17 residues long. Per germline, CDR1 MNHNS and CDR2 SASEGT. CDR3 loop: CASSQGPGTGVSYEQYF. The CDR3 nucleotides read TGTGCCAGCAGTCAAGGACCGGGGACAGGAGTCTCCTACGAGCAGTACTTC.

The rearrangement uses TRBV2 and TRBJ1-5; 8 positions agree with TRBD1. From germline, CDR1 is SNHLY and CDR2 FYNNEI. The CDR3 extends over 15 amino acids. Trimming removed 3 bases from V and 3 bases from J; junction bases left unmatched: 4. CDR3 DNA sequence: TGTGCCAGCAGTGAGCCGGGACAGGTCAATCAGCCCCAGCATTTT. Translated, it gives CASSEPGQVNQPQHF.

The CDR3 coding sequence is TGTGCCAGCAGTGATGCGGGGGTGGTAGGTAGCTATGGCTACACCTTC. The encoded protein is CASSDAGVVGSYGYTF. The J gene is TRBJ1-2, the V gene TRBV25-1, with a possible D match to TRBD1 (5 bases). Deletions cut 3 bases from V and 4 bases from J, with 18 bases between. Germline values: CDR1 MGHDK, CDR2 SYGVNS. This CDR3 is 16 amino acids long.

This clone occurred a few times. CDR3 DNA sequence: TGTGCCAGCAGGGCTGGAAGTAATGAAAAACTGTTTTTT. Amino acid sequence: CASRAGSNEKLFF. This chain joins TRBV2 and TRBJ1-4; D unclear. CDR3 size: 13 residues. Trimming removed 6 bases at V and 4 bases at J, with 9 bases between. CDR1 and CDR2 (germline): SNHLY, FYNNEI.

This clone was observed a handful of times. The rearrangement joins TRBV10-3 to TRBJ2-3; D ambiguous. V shed 4 bases and J shed 4 bases, with 6 bases lying between them. There are 12 residues in the CDR3. CDR1 is ENHRY and CDR2 is SYGVKD in the germline V gene. The CDR3 nucleotides are TGTGCCATCAGTGGAGAGTCAGATACGCAGTATTTT. Translating gives CAISGESDTQYF.

The chain carries TRBV25-1 and TRBJ1-5, with unresolved D. The V and J ends lost 5 bases and 1 base respectively, with 9 bases between them. Germline V lookup: CDR1 MGHDK, CDR2 SYGVNS. The CDR3 length is 14 residues. The CDR3 region has the DNA TGTGCCAGCAGTAGGGTTGGGAGCAATCAGCCCCAGCATTTT. It yields the protein CASSRVGSNQPQHF.

V and J are TRBV9 and TRBJ2-2; D may be TRBD2 (6 bases). Trimming took 3 bases from V and 6 from J, leaving 12 bases between them. The CDR3 spans 14 residues. CDR1 SGDLS and CDR2 YYNGEE come from the germline V gene. The CDR3 sequence is CASSGDLYAGELFF. CDR3 DNA sequence: TGTGCCAGCAGCGGGGACTTGTACGCCGGGGAGCTGTTTTTT.

On this clone: This specimen includes other DNA sequences encoding the same CDR3. The rearrangement uses TRBV30 and TRBJ1-1; D is unclear. The CDR3 is made up of 11 amino acids. Germline lookup yields CDR1 GTSNPN and CDR2 SVGIG (reference sequence). The V and J ends lost 3 bases and 4 bases respectively, with 6 bases between them. CDR3 protein: CAWSPGTEAFF. CDR3 DNA: TGTGCCTGGAGCCCCGGCACTGAAGCTTTCTTT.

This clone was counted ten times or more. The chain uses TRBV5-4 and TRBJ2-3; D is possibly TRBD1 or TRBD2 (5 bases each). The V and J ends lost 1 base and 4 bases respectively, with 7 bases between them. CDR1 is SGHNT, CDR2 YYREEE, per germline (reference sequence). The CDR3 loop spans 13 amino acids. The CDR3 region has the DNA TGTGCCAGCAGCTTGTCGGGGCCAGATACGCAGTATTTT. Translating it yields CASSLSGPDTQYF.

The genes are TRBV29-1 and TRBJ1-5; 8 positions match TRBD1. The CDR3 spans 13 residues. CDR1 is SQVTM and CDR2 is ANQGSEA in the germline V gene. V dropped 6 bases and J dropped 6; count of bases not matched to a gene: 7. The CDR3 is CSVSGGWGQPQHF. CDR3 in DNA: TGCAGCGTATCAGGGGGCTGGGGTCAGCCCCAGCATTTT.

This chain connects TRBV5-6 to TRBJ1-2; weak D call: TRBD1 (6 bases). This CDR3 has 15 residues. The V end lost 1 base, the J end lost 2 bases, and 12 bases lay between the germline ends. CDR1 and CDR2 (germline): SGHDT, YYEEEE. CDR3 region: CASSLRQAENYGYTF. CDR3 DNA: TGTGCCAGCAGCTTGCGACAGGCCGAAAACTATGGCTACACCTTC.

The gene calls are TRBV29-1 and TRBJ2-1; 8 nucleotides align to TRBD1. This CDR3 has 13 residues. The ends lost 7 bases at V and 1 base at J; junction bases unmatched: 3. Germline assignment: CDR1 SQVTM and CDR2 ANQGSEA. This chain's CDR3 is CSAGTGSYNEQFF. Here the CDR3 DNA reads TGCAGCGCTGGGACAGGTTCCTACAATGAGCAGTTCTTC.